This is a list of T cell receptor beta chains from one sample in a study of T-cell reconstitution after alpha-beta-depleted transplantation in children. TCRdb fed the PCR reads into MiXCR, producing one record per CDR3 protein. The sample has about 830,000 distinct CDR3 sequences; about 15% are singletons. The sequenced sample was PBMCs, mostly from graft donor cells, obtained 360 days after TCRalphabeta/CD19-depleted stem cell transplant. These receptors were taken from a male patient under 18 who had a stem cell transplant for acute lymphoblastic leukemia, so the T cells may come from the graft donor. Each CDR3 is given with its conserved first and last residue. Fields, in order: clone size, V gene, J gene, D gene, CDR3 DNA, CDR3 protein. A D gene is named only where the DNA matches it firmly. Clone size is stated in some rows and not others, as once, few, many or a class when expanded.

abundance: NA; v_gene: TRBV5-1; j_gene: TRBJ2-3; d_gene: TRBD2; CDR3nt: TGCGCCAGCAGCTTGTTCGGCGGGAGTTACTCAGATACGCAGTATTTT; CDR3aa: CASSLFGGSYSDTQYF
abundance: once; v_gene: TRBV5-1; j_gene: TRBJ2-7; d_gene: NA; CDR3nt: TGCGCCAGCAGCTTGACAGGGACGATCGGGATATCCTACGAGCAGTACTTC; CDR3aa: CASSLTGTIGISYEQYF
abundance: NA; v_gene: TRBV21-1; j_gene: TRBJ2-3; d_gene: NA; CDR3nt: TGTGCCAGCAGCACCTGGGGCCAGACAGATACGCAGTATTTT; CDR3aa: CASSTWGQTDTQYF
abundance: NA; v_gene: TRBV6-2/TRBV6-3; j_gene: TRBJ2-5; d_gene: NA; CDR3nt: TGTGCCAGCAGTTATTACCTCACAGGGTTGGAGACCCAGTACTTC; CDR3aa: CASSYYLTGLETQYF
abundance: NA; v_gene: TRBV24-1; j_gene: TRBJ2-1; d_gene: TRBD1; CDR3nt: TGTGCCACCAGTGAGCCCGGGACAGGGGCTTTTAATGAGCAGTTCTTC; CDR3aa: CATSEPGTGAFNEQFF
abundance: few; v_gene: TRBV7-8; j_gene: TRBJ2-7; d_gene: TRBD1; CDR3nt: TGTGCCAGCAGAATAGACATACTGCGGTCGGACAGGAGAGCCAACTACGAGCAGTACTTC; CDR3aa: CASRIDILRSDRRANYEQYF
abundance: NA; v_gene: TRBV2; j_gene: TRBJ2-7; d_gene: NA; CDR3nt: TGTGCCAACGCACAGGCTGCCTCCTACGAGCAGTACTTC; CDR3aa: CANAQAASYEQYF
abundance: few; v_gene: TRBV11-2; j_gene: TRBJ1-5; d_gene: TRBD1; CDR3nt: TGTGCCAGCAGCTTAGGCATCAGGGGGAGGGGCAATCAGCCCCAGCATTTT; CDR3aa: CASSLGIRGRGNQPQHF
abundance: few; v_gene: TRBV7-8; j_gene: TRBJ2-5; d_gene: TRBD1; CDR3nt: TGTGCCAGCAGCAGCGGGACAGGGAATCGAGAGACCCAGTACTTC; CDR3aa: CASSSGTGNRETQYF
abundance: few; v_gene: TRBV7-9; j_gene: TRBJ2-5; d_gene: NA; CDR3nt: TGTGCCAGCAGCTTAGCAGCGTACCAAGAGACCCAGTACTTC; CDR3aa: CASSLAAYQETQYF
abundance: NA; v_gene: TRBV2; j_gene: TRBJ2-1; d_gene: TRBD2; CDR3nt: TGTGCCAGCACTGCTAGCGGGAGGGTGAGCAATGAGCAGTTCTTC; CDR3aa: CASTASGRVSNEQFF
abundance: NA; v_gene: TRBV7-6; j_gene: TRBJ2-7; d_gene: TRBD2; CDR3nt: TGTGCCAGCAGCTCGGGGACTAGCCGATCAGAAAGGTCCTACGAGCAGTACTTC; CDR3aa: CASSSGTSRSERSYEQYF
abundance: NA; v_gene: TRBV7-9; j_gene: TRBJ2-3; d_gene: NA; CDR3nt: TGTGCCAGCACTATGGCATTGGCGGATACGCAGTATTTT; CDR3aa: CASTMALADTQYF